What follows describes a single TCR beta chain. Its antigen remains unknown. The time point denotes: week 23, last vaccination. Every single dose of the vaccine, 300 ug of mutant IDH1 20-mer peptide, came with topical imiquimod. Each of the donors came in with new WHO grade 3 or 4 astrocytomas that were IDH1-mutant and ATRX-lost. The V end lost 3 bases, the J end lost 2 bases, and 10 bases lay between the germline ends. This CDR3 spans 14 amino acids. Germline V gene lookup returns CDR1 MNHNS and CDR2 SASEGT. The repertoire was sequenced with immunoSEQ multiplex PCR; TCRdb's copy has only in-frame clones and lacks some. Counted here are roughly 74,000 clones, 75% to 90% occurring once; the ten biggest clones make up 0.6% to 0.95%. The data were obtained in a study of a mutant IDH1 vaccine in newly diagnosed glioma. Study-wide context: Onset of vaccination occurred 4-6 weeks following radiotherapy alone, or with temozolomide cycles. The treated group averaged approximately 42 years old and was about 60% male, approximately 38% female.

General study points: Shifts in the top peripheral T cell clonotypes seemed unrelated to pseudoprogression.

The chain recombines TRBV6-1 with TRBJ1-2; D gene ambiguous. This receptor was obtained from a woman aged 45-65 years with glioma. The sample consisted of PBMCs, taken from a glioma patient whose treatment included an IDH1 peptide vaccine. CDR3 loop: CASSEFGQNYGYTF. The CDR3 bases are TGTGCCAGCAGTGAGTTCGGCCAGAACTATGGCTACACCTTC.